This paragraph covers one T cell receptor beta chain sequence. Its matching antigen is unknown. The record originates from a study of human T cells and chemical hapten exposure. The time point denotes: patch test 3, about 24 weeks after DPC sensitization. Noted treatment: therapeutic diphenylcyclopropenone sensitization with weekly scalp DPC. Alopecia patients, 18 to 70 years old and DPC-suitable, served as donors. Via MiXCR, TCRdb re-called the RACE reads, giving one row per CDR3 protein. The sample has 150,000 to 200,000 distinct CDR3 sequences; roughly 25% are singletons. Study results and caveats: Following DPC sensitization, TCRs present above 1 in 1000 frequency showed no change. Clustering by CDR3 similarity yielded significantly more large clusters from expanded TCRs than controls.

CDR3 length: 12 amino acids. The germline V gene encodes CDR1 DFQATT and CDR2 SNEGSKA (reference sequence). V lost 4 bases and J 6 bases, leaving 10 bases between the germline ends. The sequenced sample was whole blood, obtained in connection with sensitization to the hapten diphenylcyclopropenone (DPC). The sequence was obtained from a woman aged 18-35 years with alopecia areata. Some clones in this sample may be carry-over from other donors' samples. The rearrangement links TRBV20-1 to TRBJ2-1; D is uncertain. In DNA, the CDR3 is TGCAGTGCTAACCATTCCCCCAATGAGCAGTTCTTC. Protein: CSANHSPNEQFF.